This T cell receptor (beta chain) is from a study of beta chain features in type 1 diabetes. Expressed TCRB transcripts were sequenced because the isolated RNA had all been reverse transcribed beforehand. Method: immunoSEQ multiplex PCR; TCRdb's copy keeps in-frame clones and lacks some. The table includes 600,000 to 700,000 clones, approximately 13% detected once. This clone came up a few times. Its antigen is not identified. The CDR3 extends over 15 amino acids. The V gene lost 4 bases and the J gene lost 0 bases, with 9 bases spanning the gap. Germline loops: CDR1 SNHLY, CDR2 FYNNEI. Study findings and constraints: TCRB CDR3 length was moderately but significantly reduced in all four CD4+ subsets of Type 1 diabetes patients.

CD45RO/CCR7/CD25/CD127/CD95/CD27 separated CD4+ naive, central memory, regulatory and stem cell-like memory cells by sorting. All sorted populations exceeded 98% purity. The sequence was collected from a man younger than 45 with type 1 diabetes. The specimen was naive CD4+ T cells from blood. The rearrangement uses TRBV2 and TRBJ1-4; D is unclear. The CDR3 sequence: CASSADAATNEKLFF. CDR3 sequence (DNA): TGTGCCAGCAGTGCGGACGCCGCAACTAATGAAAAACTGTTTTTT. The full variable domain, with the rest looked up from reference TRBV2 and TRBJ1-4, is EPEVTQTPSHQVTQMGQEVILRCVPISNHLYFYWYRQILGQKVEFLVSFYNNEISEKSEIFDDQFSVERPDGSNFTLKIRSTKLEDSAMYFCASSADAATNEKLFFGSGTQLSVL.